This T cell receptor beta chain is from a study of blood T cell repertoires in COVID-19. Overall study context: Sample material is recorded as cDNA or gDNA derived from T cells, B-cell-depleted T cells, or PBMCs.

Per the original methods: Amplification of reference gene primers was used by the study to estimate nucleated cell counts. Assay used: immunoSEQ multiplex PCR; TCRdb lists only in-frame clones, some missing. For V, J and clone size, that table is used; D and trimming come from the DNA. The data show some 130,000 clones, with roughly two thirds seen just once and 1.5% to 2% held by the top ten. What was sequenced was peripheral blood. The clonotype was recovered from a woman aged 70-85 years with acute or convalescent COVID-19.

CDR3 protein: CASSDSGRDNSPLHF. The CDR3 DNA follows: TGTGCCAGCAGTGATAGCGGGCGGGATAATTCACCCCTCCACTTT. The chain couples TRBV2 to TRBJ1-6; D is ambiguous. Between the trimmed V and J ends, which lost 3 bases and 5 bases, there was a span of 11 bases. Germline CDR1 and CDR2: SNHLY and FYNNEI. This CDR3 has 15 residues. Using reference TRBV2 and TRBJ1-6 for the parts outside the CDR3, the full variable domain is EPEVTQTPSHQVTQMGQEVILRCVPISNHLYFYWYRQILGQKVEFLVSFYNNEISEKSEIFDDQFSVERPDGSNFTLKIRSTKLEDSAMYFCASSDSGRDNSPLHFGNGTRLTVT.